The clone carrying this TCR beta chain was detected only once. Blood cells were analyzed directly, without culture or expansion. Produced via immunoSEQ multiplex PCR; TCRdb's table is partial and in-frame only. Of around 81,000 clones in the sample, under 85% were seen once. This record comes from a study of neoadjuvant anti-PD-1 for oral cavity cancer. Across the study: Before surgery, most patients got three to four biweekly 3 mg/kg nivolumab doses.

Trimming removed 2 bases from V and 0 bases from J, with 8 bases in between. Germline CDR1 MNHEY, CDR2 SVGAGI. This CDR3 contains 15 residues. The sequence came from a person aged 35-80 years with oral cavity squamous cell carcinoma. Sequenced material: PBMCs, taken before nivolumab (anti-PD-1) treatment. The chain employs TRBV6-5 and TRBJ1-3; perhaps TRBD1 as D (5 bases). CDR3 residues: CASSYEGSSGNTIYF. CDR3 DNA sequence: TGTGCCAGCAGTTACGAGGGGAGCTCTGGAAACACCATATATTTT.